These 31 T cell receptor beta chains originate from one sample sequenced in a study of blood T cell repertoires in COVID-19. TCRdb keeps only in-frame clones here, not all; method: immunoSEQ multiplex PCR. The table lists 200,000 to 250,000 clones, nearly 90% of them singletons. The material sequenced was PBMCs or T cells enriched from blood (not recorded which). The source is a man aged 30 to 39 who had recovered from COVID-19.

This clone was counted a single time. This chain links TRBV7-9 with TRBJ2-7, with a tentative D call TRBD2 (5 bases). V lost 4 bases to trimming and J lost 2 bases, with 9 bases between them. The CDR3 consists of 13 residues. CDR1 SEHNR and CDR2 FQNEAQ come from the germline V gene (reference sequence). The CDR3 sequence is CASSSTSAYEQYF. Written as DNA, the CDR3 is TGTGCCAGCAGCTCAACTAGTGCCTACGAGCAGTACTTC.

The chain couples TRBV28 to TRBJ1-2; 7 bases agree with TRBD1. The trim removed 6 bases at V and 4 bases at J, leaving 14 bases unmatched. The CDR3 is 16 amino acids. The germline CDR1 and CDR2 sequences are MDHEN and SYDVKM. This CDR3 is CASRIGGVTGSYGYTF. The CDR3 DNA follows: TGTGCCAGCAGAATTGGGGGAGTGACAGGGTCCTATGGCTACACCTTC.

This clone appeared many times. The rearrangement joins TRBV10-2 to TRBJ2-1; 12 nucleotides line up with TRBD2. Germline V gene sequence: CDR1 WSHSY, CDR2 SAAADI. V trimming: 8 bases; J trimming: 2 bases; junction bases outside the gene matches: 7. CDR3 length: 16 amino acids. The DNA of the CDR3 is TGCGCCAGCGGTACTAGCGGGGGGATGACCTACAATGAGCAGTTCTTC. Amino acid sequence: CASGTSGGMTYNEQFF.

This chain connects TRBV6-5 to TRBJ2-5, with a tentative D call TRBD1 (5 bases). From germline, CDR1 is MNHEY and CDR2 SVGAGI. The germline V and J ends were trimmed by 0 bases and 0 bases, with 8 bases remaining between them. The CDR3 spans 15 residues. The CDR3 region is CASSYSGHYQETQYF. For the CDR3, the DNA is TGTGCCAGCAGTTACTCGGGGCACTACCAAGAGACCCAGTACTTC.

The rearrangement joins TRBV28 to TRBJ2-5; unclear D gene. V was clipped by 6 bases and J by 0 bases, with 8 bases between them. CDR1 and CDR2 from the germline V gene are MDHEN and SYDVKM. This CDR3 spans 13 amino acids. CDR3 in DNA: TGTGCCAGCAGGGTTGGCTACCAAGAGACCCAGTACTTC. As protein: CASRVGYQETQYF.

This chain joins TRBV6-5 and TRBJ1-2; 8 nucleotides agree with TRBD1. This CDR3 spans 13 amino acids. Losses at the gene ends were 4 bases for V and 8 bases for J; bases not matched to a gene: 6. Germline values: CDR1 MNHEY, CDR2 SVGAGI. The CDR3 spells CASSFNRGSGYTF. The CDR3, as DNA: TGTGCCAGCAGTTTCAACAGGGGGAGCGGCTACACCTTC.

The chain combines TRBV25-1 with TRBJ2-1; TRBD1 is a possible D gene (5 bases). Germline CDR1 and CDR2: MGHDK and SYGVNS. V was pared by 8 bases and J by 0 bases, with 11 bases between. The CDR3 is 14 amino acids. The chain's CDR3 is CASGAPSSYNEQFF. Written as DNA, the CDR3 is TGTGCCAGCGGGGCGCCAAGCTCCTACAATGAGCAGTTCTTC.

This chain connects TRBV28 to TRBJ1-2; no definite D call. The germline V gene has CDR1 MDHEN and CDR2 SYDVKM. The CDR3 is 11 residues long. V was shortened by 10 bases and J by 1 base, with 7 bases between the two germline ends. The CDR3 bases are TGTGCCACCCTAATTAACTATGGCTACACCTTC. Its translation: CATLINYGYTF.

This chain joins TRBV30 and TRBJ1-4, with 8 bases fitting TRBD1. V shed 0 bases, J shed 1 base, and the junction held 4 bases outside the gene matches. Germline-derived CDR1 and CDR2 are GTSNPN and SVGIG (reference sequence). This CDR3 region has 16 residues. The CDR3 loop reads CAWSVGQGRTNEKLFF. CDR3 DNA sequence: TGTGCCTGGAGTGTTGGACAGGGCAGAACTAATGAAAAACTGTTTTTT.

The chain uses TRBV4-3 and TRBJ1-4; 7 nucleotides agree with TRBD1. The germline CDR1 and CDR2 sequences are LGHNA and YSLEER. After removal of 0 bases from V and 6 bases from J, the junction contained 10 bases not matched to a gene. CDR3 length: 17 amino acids. The CDR3 here is CASSQEELRGLYEKLFF. In DNA form, the CDR3 reads TGCGCCAGCAGCCAAGAGGAGTTGAGGGGGCTGTATGAAAAACTGTTTTTT.

The chain uses TRBV28 and TRBJ1-3; 8 bases line up with TRBD1. The V segment lost 1 base and the J segment 0 bases; nucleotides outside the gene matches: 11. The CDR3 is made up of 19 amino acids. Germline V gene sequence: CDR1 MDHEN, CDR2 SYDVKM. In DNA, the CDR3 is TGTGCCAGCAGTTTATCACAGGGAGGGACAGGACCCTCTGGAAACACCATATATTTT. It yields the protein CASSLSQGGTGPSGNTIYF.

The chain uses TRBV10-3 and TRBJ2-3; D gene uncertain. Germline V gives CDR1 ENHRY, CDR2 SYGVKD. V lost 5 bases, J lost 4 bases, and 7 bases lay in between. The CDR3 sequence is 12 residues long. The CDR3 sequence is CAISPTSDTQYF. The CDR3, as DNA: TGTGCCATCAGTCCCACATCAGATACGCAGTATTTT.

This sequence joins TRBV28 and TRBJ1-5; TRBD1 agrees at 8 bases. The CDR3 extends over 12 amino acids. V shed 9 bases and J 7 bases; nucleotides not matched to a gene: 5. Germline CDR1 MDHEN, CDR2 SYDVKM. The CDR3 protein is CASGQGRQPQHF. The CDR3 DNA reads TGTGCCAGTGGACAGGGTCGACAGCCCCAGCATTTT.

The rearrangement uses TRBV30 and TRBJ2-1; TRBD2 matches 10 bases. V was clipped by 0 bases and J by 8 bases; unmatched bases: 7. The V gene's germline CDR1 is GTSNPN and CDR2 SVGIG (reference sequence). This CDR3 has 15 amino acids. CDR3 in DNA: TGTGCCTGGAGTGTACAGCGGGGGGGCCTGGATGAGCAGTTCTTC. The encoded protein is CAWSVQRGGLDEQFF.

The chain has TRBV12-3 or TRBV12-4 and TRBJ1-5, with a tentative D call TRBD1 (5 bases). The CDR3 has 13 amino acids. V was clipped by 5 bases and J by 5 bases, with 10 bases between them. CDR3 sequence: CASSPQGYQPQHF. The CDR3 nucleotides are TGTGCCAGCAGTCCCCAGGGTTATCAGCCCCAGCATTTT.

The genes are TRBV7-3 and TRBJ2-5; a weak D match, TRBD2 (7 bases). The germline V gene encodes CDR1 SGHTA and CDR2 FQGTGA. CDR3 length equals 16 residues. Trimming shortened V by 4 bases and J by 3 bases, and 18 bases separated the two germline ends. CDR3 sequence reads: CASSSIGGGAKETQYF. CDR3 nucleotides: TGTGCCAGCAGCTCCATCGGAGGGGGGGCTAAAGAGACCCAGTACTTC.

This clone was detected only once. The V call is TRBV19, the J call TRBJ2-1, with 11 bases aligning to TRBD1. The CDR3 totals 15 residues. J lost 7 bases, V lost 1 base, and 3 bases had no gene match. The germline V gene has CDR1 LNHDA and CDR2 SQIVND (reference sequence). In nucleotides, the CDR3 is TGTGCCAGTAGTATAGGGGGGACAGGGGGAAATGAGCAGTTCTTC. Its protein product is CASSIGGTGGNEQFF.

This chain links TRBV4-2 with TRBJ2-2; 7 bases line up with TRBD1. The germline V gene has CDR1 LGHNA and CDR2 YNFKEQ. J was trimmed by 1 base and V by 4 bases; bases with no gene match: 9. The CDR3 extends over 17 amino acids. The CDR3 sequence is CASSREGGKKNTGELFF. The DNA for the CDR3 is TGTGCCAGCAGCCGCGAAGGGGGCAAGAAGAACACCGGGGAGCTGTTTTTT.

V is TRBV30 and J is TRBJ1-1, with D uncertain. Trimming pared 6 bases from V and 1 base from J, leaving 12 bases between. Germline V lookup: CDR1 GTSNPN, CDR2 SVGIG (reference sequence). The length of the CDR3 is 13 residues. CDR3 DNA: TGTGCCTGCCAGCGAGATCGGAACACTGAAGCTTTCTTT. Its protein is CACQRDRNTEAFF.

V gene TRBV3-1 (or the pseudogene TRBV3-2) combines with J gene TRBJ2-5; 9 bases map to TRBD2. CDR1 and CDR2 (germline): LGHDT, YNNKEL (reference sequence). The CDR3 loop spans 16 amino acids. J gave up 0 bases and V 2 bases, and 4 bases lay outside the gene matches. Written as DNA, the CDR3 is TGTGCCAGCAGCCAAATGGCGGGGGGGTACCAAGAGACCCAGTACTTC. Amino acids: CASSQMAGGYQETQYF.

The gene calls are TRBV5-1 and TRBJ2-5; TRBD2 might be the D (6 bases). Trimming left V 7 bases short and J 5 bases short, with 18 bases between. CDR1 and CDR2 (germline): SGHRS, YFSETQ. The CDR3 consists of 14 residues. CDR3 in amino acids: CASFDTGVGETQYF. The CDR3 DNA sequence: TGCGCCAGCTTCGATACGGGGGTCGGGGAGACCCAGTACTTC. Looking up the rest from reference TRBV5-1 and TRBJ2-5 gives the full variable domain: KAGVTQTPRYLIKTRGQQVTLSCSPISGHRSVSWYQQTPGQGLQFLFEYFSETQRNKGNFPGRFSGRQFSNSRSEMNVSTLELGDSALYLCASFDTGVGETQYFGPGTRLLVL.

The chain joins TRBV2 to TRBJ1-2; D call uncertain. V was pared by 6 bases and J by 2 bases, with 10 bases between. The germline CDR1 and CDR2 sequences are SNHLY and FYNNEI. CDR3 size: 13 residues. The CDR3 DNA sequence: TGTGCCAGCAGCAGCGGACCAAACTATGGCTACACCTTC. This sequence encodes CASSSGPNYGYTF.

This chain joins TRBV3-1 (or the pseudogene TRBV3-2) and TRBJ1-1, with D perhaps matching TRBD1 (6 bases). The CDR3 contains 14 residues. CDR1 and CDR2 (germline): LGHDT, YNNKEL (reference sequence). The V and J ends lost 6 bases and 1 base respectively, with 12 bases between them. The CDR3 region is CASRIRGENTEAFF. CDR3 DNA: TGTGCCAGCAGGATCAGGGGCGAGAACACTGAAGCTTTCTTT.

The chain employs TRBV3-1 (or the pseudogene TRBV3-2) and TRBJ2-7; 7 bases align to TRBD1. V dropped 4 bases and J dropped 2; count of bases not matched to a gene: 8. Per the germline V gene, CDR1 is LGHDT and CDR2 is YNNKEL (reference sequence). The CDR3 contains 15 residues. DNA for the CDR3: TGTGCCAGCAGCCGGACGACCGGGACAGCCTACGAGCAGTACTTC. Translation gives CASSRTTGTAYEQYF.

The chain couples TRBV29-1 to TRBJ1-1; D is ambiguous. V dropped 3 bases and J dropped 11 bases, with 19 bases sitting between them. This CDR3 spans 13 amino acids. Germline CDR1 and CDR2: SQVTM and ANQGSEA. CDR3 sequence (DNA): TGCAGCGTTGAGCCCAAAACCCATTCGGGGGCTTTCTTT. This sequence encodes CSVEPKTHSGAFF.

This clone was picked up one time. The sample contains more than one DNA sequence encoding this CDR3. The chain links TRBV30 to TRBJ1-5; maybe TRBD1 (5 bases). Trimming removed 1 base at V and 7 bases at J, with 8 bases between. This CDR3 region has 12 residues. CDR1 is GTSNPN and CDR2 is SVGIG in the germline V gene (reference sequence). The CDR3 bases are TGTGCCTGGAGTGACGGGGGACAGCCCCAGCATTTT. This gives the protein CAWSDGGQPQHF. Filled out from reference TRBV30 and TRBJ1-5, the complete variable domain reads SQTIHQWPATLVQPVGSPLSLECTVEGTSNPNLYWYRQAAGRGLQLLFYSVGIGQISSEVPQNLSASRPQDRQFILSSKKLLLSDSGFYLCAWSDGGQPQHFGDGTRLSIL.

The gene calls are TRBV6-6 and TRBJ1-2, with D uncertain. V was pared by 8 bases and J by 7 bases, with 14 bases between. The CDR3 is 12 amino acids. Germline values: CDR1 MNHNY, CDR2 SVGAGI (reference sequence). CDR3 coding DNA: TGTGCCAGCGCCCCAGATCGAAGTGGCTACACCTTC. Amino acid sequence: CASAPDRSGYTF.

The genes are TRBV28 and TRBJ2-7; tentatively, D is TRBD2 (6 bases). Per germline, CDR1 MDHEN and CDR2 SYDVKM. V lost 7 bases and J 0 bases, leaving 13 bases between the germline ends. This CDR3 is 14 amino acids long. The CDR3 bases are TGTGCCAGCACAGTGGGGGGAAGCTCCTACGAGCAGTACTTC. This gives the protein CASTVGGSSYEQYF.

The rearrangement uses TRBV7-3 and TRBJ2-3; 13 bases line up with TRBD2. CDR1 and CDR2 (germline): SGHTA, FQGTGA. The ends lost 5 bases at V and 4 bases at J; junction bases unmatched: 6. The CDR3 is 16 residues long. The CDR3 protein is CASSPGLAGVSDTQYF. CDR3 coding DNA: TGTGCCAGCAGCCCCGGACTAGCGGGGGTATCAGATACGCAGTATTTT. Full variable domain (outside the CDR3, taken from reference TRBV7-3 and TRBJ2-3): GAGVSQTPSNKVTEKGKYVELRCDPISGHTALYWYRQSLGQGPEFLIYFQGTGAADDSGLPNDRFFAVRPEGSVSTLKIQRTERGDSAVYLCASSPGLAGVSDTQYFGPGTRLTVL.

J is TRBJ1-3 and V is TRBV10-2; no definite D call. CDR1 is WSHSY and CDR2 is SAAADI in the germline V gene. The CDR3 loop spans 13 amino acids. V was clipped by 4 bases and J by 4 bases, with 8 bases between them. CDR3 sequence: CASSGAGGNTIYF. CDR3 coding DNA: TGCGCCAGCAGTGGGGCGGGGGGAAACACCATATATTTT.

The rearrangement joins TRBV28 to TRBJ2-5; possibly TRBD1 for D (6 bases). Germline loops: CDR1 MDHEN, CDR2 SYDVKM. V lost 3 bases and J lost 9, with 20 bases in between. The CDR3 has 15 amino acids. CDR3 in amino acids: CASSFVGVGPGAQYF. The CDR3 DNA follows: TGTGCCAGCAGTTTTGTCGGGGTGGGTCCAGGGGCCCAGTACTTC. The complete variable domain, with remaining parts taken from reference TRBV28 and TRBJ2-5, reads DVKVTQSSRYLVKRTGEKVFLECVQDMDHENMFWYRQDPGLGLRLIYFSYDVKMKEKGDIPEGYSVSREKKERFSLILESASTNQTSMYLCASSFVGVGPGAQYFGPGTRLLVL.